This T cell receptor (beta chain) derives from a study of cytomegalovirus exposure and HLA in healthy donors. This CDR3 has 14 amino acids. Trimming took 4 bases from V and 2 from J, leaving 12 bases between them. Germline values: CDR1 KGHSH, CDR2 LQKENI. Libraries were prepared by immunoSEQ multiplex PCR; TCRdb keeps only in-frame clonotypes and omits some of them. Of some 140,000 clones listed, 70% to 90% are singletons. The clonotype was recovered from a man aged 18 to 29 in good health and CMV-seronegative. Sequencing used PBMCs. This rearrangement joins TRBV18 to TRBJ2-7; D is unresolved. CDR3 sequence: CASSRDGTTYEQYF. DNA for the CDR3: TGTGCCAGCTCACGCGACGGAACTACCTACGAGCAGTACTTC. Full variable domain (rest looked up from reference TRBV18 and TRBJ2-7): NAGVMQNPRHLVRRRGQEARLRCSPMKGHSHVYWYRQLPEEGLKFMVYLQKENIIDESGMPKERFSAEFPKEGPSILRIQQVVRGDSAAYFCASSRDGTTYEQYFGPGTRLTVT.